The 17 T cell receptor beta chains given below trace back to one sample, sequenced in a study of T cells in narcolepsy. The table came from immunoSEQ multiplex PCR; TCRdb's copy has only in-frame clones and leaves some out. The sample includes 30,000 to 35,000 clones, roughly 87% of them seen just once. Sequenced sample: CD45RA- memory CD4+ T cells from PBMCs. All receptors derive from a human donor with narcolepsy.

In its sample, this clone was seen a few times. The chain carries TRBV7-9 and TRBJ1-2, with a possible D match to TRBD1 (6 bases). The germline CDR1 and CDR2 sequences are SEHNR and FQNEAQ (reference sequence). With 4 bases removed from V and 4 bases from J, the gap between germline ends came to 7 bases. This CDR3 comprises 12 residues. The CDR3 loop is CASSSQGYGYTF. For the CDR3, the DNA is TGTGCCAGCAGCTCACAGGGCTATGGCTACACCTTC. The full variable domain, rest sourced from reference TRBV7-9 and TRBJ1-2, is DTGVSQNPRHKITKRGQNVTFRCDPISEHNRLYWYRQTLGQGPEFLTYFQNEAQLEKSRLLSDRFSAERPKGSFSTLEIQRTEQGDSAMYLCASSSQGYGYTFGSGTRLTVV.

This rearrangement joins TRBV19 to TRBJ1-1; D not certain. Trimming cost V 7 bases and J 5 bases, with 14 bases left between them. The V gene's germline CDR1 is LNHDA and CDR2 SQIVND (reference sequence). There are 13 residues in the CDR3. The CDR3 DNA reads as TGTGCCAGTACCCCATATAGGGAGACTGAAGCTTTCTTT. The encoded protein is CASTPYRETEAFF.

The DNA for the CDR3 is TGTGCCAGCAGTGCCTTCGGGACTAGCGAAGAGACCCAGTACTTC. The encoded protein is CASSAFGTSEETQYF. The V call is TRBV2, the J call TRBJ2-5, with 10 bases fitting TRBD2. J lost 3 bases, V lost 4 bases, and 5 bases had no gene match. Germline assignment: CDR1 SNHLY and CDR2 FYNNEI. The CDR3 covers 15 residues.

The chain couples TRBV7-7 to TRBJ2-5; TRBD1 is a possible D gene (5 bases). CDR1 and CDR2 (germline): SSHAT, FNYEAQ (reference sequence). The V and J ends lost 8 bases and 4 bases respectively, with 17 bases between them. The CDR3 loop spans 14 amino acids. CDR3 loop: CASHAQGRAETQYF. Written as DNA, the CDR3 is TGTGCCAGCCACGCGCAGGGAAGGGCAGAGACCCAGTACTTC. Full variable domain (outside the CDR3, taken from reference TRBV7-7 and TRBJ2-5): GAGVSQSPRYKVTKRGQDVTLRCDPISSHATLYWYQQALGQGPEFLTYFNYEAQPDKSGLPSDRFSAERPEGSISTLTIQRTEQRDSAMYRCASHAQGRAETQYFGPGTRLLVL.

This chain joins TRBV7-8 and TRBJ2-7, with 11 bases that match TRBD1. The V segment lost 5 bases and the J segment 1 base; nucleotides outside the gene matches: 4. Germline-derived CDR1 and CDR2 are SGHVS and FQNEAQ. The CDR3 runs 15 residues. The CDR3 here is CASSPGTGGSYEQYF. In DNA form, the CDR3 reads TGTGCCAGCAGCCCCGGGACAGGGGGTTCCTACGAGCAGTACTTC.

The rearrangement joins TRBV29-1 to TRBJ1-4; 9 positions agree with TRBD1. The CDR3 length is 15 residues. V was pared by 6 bases and J by 2 bases, with 7 bases of the junction left unmatched. CDR1 and CDR2 from the germline V gene are SQVTM and ANQGSEA. Written as DNA, the CDR3 is TGCAGCGTGCTGGACAGGGGAAGGACTAATGAAAAACTGTTTTTT. Protein: CSVLDRGRTNEKLFF. The whole variable domain, remainder taken from reference TRBV29-1 and TRBJ1-4, is SAVISQKPSRDICQRGTSLTIQCQVDSQVTMMFWYRQQPGQSLTLIATANQGSEATYESGFVIDKFPISRPNLTFSTLTVSNMSPEDSSIYLCSVLDRGRTNEKLFFGSGTQLSVL.

The gene calls are TRBV5-5 and TRBJ1-3; D unclear. Germline loops: CDR1 SGHKS, CDR2 YYEKEE (reference sequence). The CDR3 covers 17 residues. Trimming stripped 4 bases from V and 1 base from J, with 18 bases between. The DNA for the CDR3 is TGTGCCAGCAGCCTAATGGGGAACCTGGGATCTGGAAACACCATATATTTT. Translating it yields CASSLMGNLGSGNTIYF.

This chain's CDR3 is CASSKTGGSMYEQYF. CDR3 bases: TGTGCCAGCAGCAAGACAGGGGGGTCAATGTACGAGCAGTACTTC. This chain joins TRBV28 and TRBJ2-7, with 9 bases identical to TRBD1. The CDR3 is 15 residues long. Germline-derived CDR1 and CDR2 are MDHEN and SYDVKM. V lost 6 bases, J lost 4 bases, and 10 bases stayed unmatched.

The CDR3 protein is CASSYSGSGFTDTQYF. The CDR3 DNA reads as TGTGCCAGCAGTTACTCGGGTAGCGGATTCACAGATACGCAGTATTTT. The chain has TRBV6-5 and TRBJ2-3; D possibly corresponds to TRBD2 (6 bases). CDR1 is MNHEY and CDR2 is SVGAGI in the germline V gene. Trimming stripped 0 bases from V and 2 bases from J, with 12 bases between. CDR3 length equals 16 residues.

J is TRBJ1-1 and V is TRBV12-5, with 7 bases aligning to TRBD1. The V gene end was trimmed by 5 bases and the J gene end by 4 bases; junction bases not matched to a gene: 13. Germline CDR1 and CDR2: LGHNT and FRNRAP. The CDR3 loop spans 16 amino acids. The CDR3 here is CASGRKTGKLVTEAFF. As DNA, the CDR3 is TGTGCTAGTGGTAGAAAGACAGGGAAGTTGGTCACTGAAGCTTTCTTT.

The chain joins TRBV5-1 to TRBJ2-3; D call uncertain. The germline V gene encodes CDR1 SGHRS and CDR2 YFSETQ. The length of the CDR3 is 13 residues. V shed 4 bases and J shed 2 bases, with 8 bases lying between them. CDR3 in DNA: TGCGCCAGCAGCATCCGACCCACAGATACGCAGTATTTT. Translating it yields CASSIRPTDTQYF.

The chain carries TRBV9 and TRBJ1-3; TRBD1 aligns across 7 bases. The ends lost 2 bases at V and 0 bases at J; junction bases unmatched: 2. The CDR3 consists of 15 residues. CDR1 and CDR2 from the germline V gene are SGDLS and YYNGEE. The CDR3 nucleotides are TGTGCCAGCAGCGTCAGACAGGGCTCTGGAAACACCATATATTTT. Amino acids: CASSVRQGSGNTIYF.

The CDR3 DNA reads TGTGCCAGCAGCGTAGGGACAGGGGAAACGTACGAGCAGTACTTC. It yields the protein CASSVGTGETYEQYF. V gene TRBV9 combines with J gene TRBJ2-7; TRBD1 matches 9 bases. Trimming cost V 0 bases and J 4 bases; bases outside gene matches: 5. This CDR3 is built from 15 residues. The germline CDR1 and CDR2 sequences are SGDLS and YYNGEE.

The chain couples TRBV5-1 to TRBJ2-5, with D possibly TRBD1 on 5 matching bases. V was clipped by 0 bases and J by 3 bases, with 6 bases between them. The CDR3 length is 13 residues. Germline assignment: CDR1 SGHRS and CDR2 YFSETQ. CDR3 protein: CASSLAGKETQYF. The CDR3 bases are TGCGCCAGCAGCTTGGCAGGGAAAGAGACCCAGTACTTC. Combining the CDR3 with reference TRBV5-1 and TRBJ2-5 gives the whole variable domain KAGVTQTPRYLIKTRGQQVTLSCSPISGHRSVSWYQQTPGQGLQFLFEYFSETQRNKGNFPGRFSGRQFSNSRSEMNVSTLELGDSALYLCASSLAGKETQYFGPGTRLLVL.

Concerning this clone: Relative to the germline gene, one junction end is altered; a read error may explain this. The chain joins TRBV7-2 to TRBJ2-7, with 7 bases matching TRBD2. Germline lookup yields CDR1 SGHTA and CDR2 FQGNSA. CDR3 length: 13 residues. This CDR3 reads CASSWRGSSEQYF. Here the CDR3 DNA reads TGTGCCAGCAGTTGGCGGGGGTCCTCCGAGCAGTACTTC.

The table lists this clone with a count of one. The chain uses TRBV6-5 and TRBJ2-2; D remains ambiguous. The CDR3 length is 15 residues. V dropped 2 bases and J dropped 6 bases, with 13 bases sitting between them. The V gene's germline CDR1 is MNHEY and CDR2 SVGAGI. The CDR3 sequence: CASSYRSLPPGELFF. In nucleotides, the CDR3 is TGTGCCAGCAGTTACCGGAGTTTGCCTCCCGGGGAGCTGTTTTTT.

The V and J genes are TRBV6-5 and TRBJ1-3; D may be TRBD1 (5 bases). The CDR3 totals 16 residues. V was shortened by 0 bases and J by 1 base, with 10 bases between the two germline ends. Germline lookup yields CDR1 MNHEY and CDR2 SVGAGI. Here the CDR3 DNA reads TGTGCCAGCAGTTACTCGGGGCCAAGGTCTGGAAACACCATATATTTT. It codes for CASSYSGPRSGNTIYF.